Shown below are 5 T cell receptor beta chains from a single sample sequenced in a study of identical twins. TCRdb analysed the 5' RACE reads with MiXCR anew, one entry per CDR3 protein. This sample has hundreds of thousands of distinct CDR3 sequences, with about 7.3% found just once. The sample was also reused in another study, on yellow fever vaccine responses in identical twins.

Sequencing was performed on memory (CD45RO+) T cells sorted from blood. These receptors all come from a young woman in good health.

This chain links TRBV11-2 with TRBJ1-3; 7 bases agree with TRBD1. The ends lost 1 base at V and 2 bases at J; junction bases unmatched: 2. This CDR3 region has 15 residues. CDR1 and CDR2 (germline): SGHAT, FQNNGV. CDR3 sequence reads: CASSLAGTAGNTIYF. The DNA of the CDR3 is TGTGCCAGCAGCTTAGCTGGGACAGCTGGAAACACCATATATTTT.

The chain recombines TRBV29-1 with TRBJ2-1; TRBD1 or TRBD2 may be the D gene (6 bases each). Trimming shortened V by 5 bases and J by 12 bases, and 35 bases separated the two germline ends. The CDR3 is 18 amino acids. Germline assignment: CDR1 SQVTM and CDR2 ANQGSEA. This chain's CDR3 is CSVKGVEGRGLEWSGQFF. The DNA for the CDR3 is TGCAGCGTTAAGGGGGTGGAGGGCCGCGGTTTAGAGTGGAGTGGGCAGTTCTTC.

The V call is TRBV11-2, the J call TRBJ2-7; 10 positions agree with TRBD1. The V gene's germline CDR1 is SGHAT and CDR2 FQNNGV. V trimming: 5 bases; J trimming: 4 bases; junction bases outside the gene matches: 11. This CDR3 comprises 16 residues. CDR3 region: CASSLHYDRGPYEQYV. CDR3 bases: TGTGCCAGCAGCCTCCACTACGACAGGGGGCCTTACGAGCAGTACGTC.

A few counts support this clonotype. V and J are TRBV20-1 and TRBJ2-4; a possible D gene is TRBD2 (6 bases). Looked up from germline, CDR1 is DFQATT and CDR2 is SNEGSKA (reference sequence). CDR3 length: 15 amino acids. With 3 bases removed from V and 1 base from J, the gap between germline ends came to 13 bases. In nucleotides, the CDR3 is TGCAGTGCTAGGGATCCACGGGAGGCCAAAAACATTCAGTACTTC. Translation gives CSARDPREAKNIQYF.

V and J are TRBV6-6 and TRBJ1-6; D is ambiguous. Looked up from germline, CDR1 is MNHNY and CDR2 is SVGAGI (reference sequence). The germline V and J ends were trimmed by 3 bases and 7 bases, with 7 bases remaining between them. This CDR3 is built from 13 residues. The chain's CDR3 is CASSYGENSPLHF. In DNA form, the CDR3 reads TGTGCCAGCAGTTATGGGGAGAATTCACCCCTCCACTTT.